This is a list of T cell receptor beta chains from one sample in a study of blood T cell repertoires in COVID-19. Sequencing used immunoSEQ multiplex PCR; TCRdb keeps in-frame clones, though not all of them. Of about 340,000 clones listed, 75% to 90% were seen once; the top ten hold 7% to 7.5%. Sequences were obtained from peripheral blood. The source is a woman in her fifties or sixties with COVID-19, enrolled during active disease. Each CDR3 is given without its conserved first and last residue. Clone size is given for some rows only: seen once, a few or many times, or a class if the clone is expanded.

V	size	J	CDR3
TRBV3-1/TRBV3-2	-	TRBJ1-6	ASSEEGSPPLH
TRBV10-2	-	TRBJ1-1	ASSRTGWYTEAF
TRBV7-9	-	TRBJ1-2	ASSLAPNYGYT
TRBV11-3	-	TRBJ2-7	ASSLSTRTSGGPRSYEQY
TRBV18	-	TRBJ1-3	ASSLDRSTGNTIY
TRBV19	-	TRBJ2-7	ASKERGRSSYEQY
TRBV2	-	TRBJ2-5	ASRVLAGAQETQY
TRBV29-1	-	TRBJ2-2	SVARDRGTGELF
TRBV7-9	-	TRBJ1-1	ASSRQGGGTEAF
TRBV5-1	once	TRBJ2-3	ASGPGVTDTQY
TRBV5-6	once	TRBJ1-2	ASSLGRGGLGYT
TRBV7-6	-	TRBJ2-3	ASSAGTSVGDTQY
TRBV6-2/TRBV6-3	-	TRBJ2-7	ASSSWQGRYEQY
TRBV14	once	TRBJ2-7	ASSLTGVEQY
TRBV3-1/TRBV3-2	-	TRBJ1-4	ASSPKGWATNEKLF
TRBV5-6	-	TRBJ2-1	ASSYGTGIVYNEQF
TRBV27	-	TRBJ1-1	ASSFSDRASTEAF
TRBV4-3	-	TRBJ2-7	ASSQERHVYEQY
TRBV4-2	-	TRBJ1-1	ASSQAQNRGRHTEAF
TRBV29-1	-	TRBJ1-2	SVGPVHQGASGGYT
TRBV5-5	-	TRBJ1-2	ASSLTNYGYT
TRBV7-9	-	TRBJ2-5	ASSFAFRGPETQY
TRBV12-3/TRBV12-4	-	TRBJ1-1	ASSLLVNTEAF
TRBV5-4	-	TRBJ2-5	ASSLAASSETQY
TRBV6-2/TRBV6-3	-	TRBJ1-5	ASSSPRGRLNQPQH
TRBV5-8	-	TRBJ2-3	ASSLGDRGTDTQY
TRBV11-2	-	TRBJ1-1	ASSSQGLRAF
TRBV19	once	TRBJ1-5	ASSIGQGVSQPQH
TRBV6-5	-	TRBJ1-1	ASSWTALTEAF
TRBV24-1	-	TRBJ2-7	ATRHLRGRLSLSYEQY
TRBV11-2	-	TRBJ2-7	ASSLDQGPYEQY
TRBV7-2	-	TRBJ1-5	ASSFQTGGGQPQH
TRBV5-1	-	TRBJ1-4	ASSLQGSREKLF
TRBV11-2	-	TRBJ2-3	ASSLGGSTDTQY
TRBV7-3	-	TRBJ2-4	ASSLGARGKNIQY
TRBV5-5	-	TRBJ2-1	ASSLGAGGHNEQF
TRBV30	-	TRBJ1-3	ACERATGNTIY
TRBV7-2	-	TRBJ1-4	ASSFFVSEKLF
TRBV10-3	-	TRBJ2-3	AISGDRESTDTQY
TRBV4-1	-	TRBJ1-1	ASSQAGRNTEAF
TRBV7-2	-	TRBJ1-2	ASTLGGPYGYT
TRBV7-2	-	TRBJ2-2	ASSQGQGNTGELF
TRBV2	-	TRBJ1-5	ASSEPGYQPQH
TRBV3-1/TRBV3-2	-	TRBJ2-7	ASSQTLPGTNYEQY